Included here is one TCR beta chain sequence, with context. Its antigen is unknown. The record originates from a study of T cells in Graves' hyperthyroidism and ophthalmopathy. Study-wide background: Before any treatment, at initial diagnosis, peripheral blood was collected.

Study-wide findings and caveats: Within blood appeared most thyroid clonotypes that had expanded above 0.001.

TCR beta CDR3 sequences were amplified from RNA transcripts. First-round RT-PCR of the TCR CDR3 relied on the HTBI primer set. TCRdb reanalysed the multiplex PCR reads using MiXCR and keeps one entry per CDR3 protein. The repertoire holds over 500,000 distinct CDR3 sequences, roughly 16% seen once, with approximately 30% in the top ten. Germline V CDR1 and CDR2: MGHRA, YSYEKL. This CDR3 contains 15 residues. V lost 4 bases and J lost 4; bases outside the gene matches: 9. Diagnosis relied on clinical symptoms, serum thyroxine and TRAb, thyroid ultrasound and orbital computed tomography. The sample taken for sequencing was blood. V usage is TRBV4-1 and J usage is TRBJ2-7, with TRBD2 matching 8 bases. This clonotype originated in a woman in her thirties with Graves' ophthalmopathy. DNA of the CDR3: TGCGCCAGCAGCCCGCGGACTAGCAATGGGTACGAGCAGTACTTC. Its translation: CASSPRTSNGYEQYF.